Following are 23 T cell receptor beta chains from one sample sequenced in a study of shared clonotypes between healthy human individuals (dated by TCRdb to the early 2020s). Receptor libraries were prepared by the immunoSEQ multiplex PCR assay. TCRdb provides this immuneACCESS table in a form limited to in-frame rearrangements. Some clones are lacking; in checked studies, under half of them reflect an unresolved V gene, and why the rest are absent is not known. Counted in this sample were more than 450,000 clones; less than 85% of them appeared once. Of the sample, roughly 13% is held by the ten largest clones. The sample was PBMCs. Receptors were obtained from a woman aged 40-49 years in good health. Some clones in this sample may be carry-over from other donors' samples.

This chain joins TRBV2 and TRBJ2-1; 12 positions match TRBD2. This CDR3 has 15 residues. Germline trimming cut 4 bases from V and 4 bases from J; bases unmatched to any gene: 2. The V gene's germline CDR1 is SNHLY and CDR2 FYNNEI. The CDR3 coding sequence is TGTGCCAGCAGTGGCGGGACTAGCGGGTACAATGAGCAGTTCTTC. Its translation is CASSGGTSGYNEQFF.

The chain uses TRBV6-6 and TRBJ1-1; 9 nucleotides align to TRBD1. The trim removed 6 bases at V and 6 bases at J, leaving 5 bases unmatched. The germline V gene encodes CDR1 MNHNY and CDR2 SVGAGI (reference sequence). The length of the CDR3 is 13 residues. The CDR3, as DNA: TGTGCCAGCAGAACAGGGGGCACGCCTGAAGCTTTCTTT. Translated: CASRTGGTPEAFF.

Concerning this clone: The same CDR3 arises from other DNA sequences in this sample as well. The chain has TRBV28 and TRBJ1-2; 7 bases map to TRBD1. V lost 6 bases, J lost 8 bases, and 9 bases stayed unmatched. Germline V gene lookup returns CDR1 MDHEN and CDR2 SYDVKM. The CDR3 has 13 residues. Written as DNA, the CDR3 is TGTGCCAGCAGACCTACAGGGGTCGGGGGCTACACCTTC. Its translation: CASRPTGVGGYTF.

This sequence joins TRBV28 and TRBJ2-7; 8 bases line up with TRBD2. In germline, CDR1 is MDHEN, CDR2 SYDVKM. The V segment lost 5 bases and the J segment 6 bases; nucleotides outside the gene matches: 9. CDR3 length: 14 amino acids. The CDR3 region is CASSPSGGLVEQYF. The DNA for the CDR3 is TGTGCCAGCAGTCCCAGCGGGGGCCTGGTCGAGCAGTACTTC.

The chain joins TRBV7-9 to TRBJ2-1; 11 nucleotides agree with TRBD2. The CDR3 sequence is 15 residues long. Losses at the gene ends were 7 bases for V and 4 bases for J; bases not matched to a gene: 6. The V gene's germline CDR1 is SEHNR and CDR2 FQNEAQ (reference sequence). The CDR3 protein is CASTSGLAVYNEQFF. In DNA form, the CDR3 reads TGTGCCAGCACCTCGGGACTAGCGGTGTACAATGAGCAGTTCTTC.

The rearrangement joins TRBV7-6 to TRBJ1-1; D is uncertain. In germline, CDR1 is SGHVS, CDR2 FNYEAQ. V was shortened by 5 bases and J by 4 bases, with 20 bases between the two germline ends. The CDR3 covers 16 residues. The CDR3 nucleotides read TGTGCCAGCAGCCCCGGGTATTGGGTTTCGAGCACTGAAGCTTTCTTT. Translation gives CASSPGYWVSSTEAFF.

CDR3 nucleotide sequence: TGTGCCAGCAGCTTAATAAGCAGCGAAGATACGCAGTATTTT. Translated, it gives CASSLISSEDTQYF. This rearrangement joins TRBV7-3 to TRBJ2-3; D gene uncertain. The CDR3 runs to 14 residues. The V end was cut by 1 base, the J end by 5 bases, with 10 bases between. Germline loops: CDR1 SGHTA, CDR2 FQGTGA.

The CDR3 nucleotides are TGTGCCAGCGGGCGGCCCGAGAACACCGGGGAGCTGTTTTTT. Its protein product is CASGRPENTGELFF. The chain carries TRBV7-3 and TRBJ2-2; D is uncertain. This CDR3 contains 14 residues. Germline V gives CDR1 SGHTA, CDR2 FQGTGA. V shed 8 bases and J shed 1 base, with 11 bases lying between them.

The V and J genes are TRBV20-1 and TRBJ1-2; D is unclear. The ends were cut back, 6 bases at V and 3 bases at J, with 8 bases in the middle. Per the germline V gene, CDR1 is DFQATT and CDR2 is SNEGSKA (reference sequence). The CDR3 totals 11 residues. The chain's CDR3 is CSANTDYGYTF. The CDR3 DNA sequence: TGCAGTGCCAACACGGACTATGGCTACACCTTC.

This chain uses TRBV7-2 with TRBJ2-5; the D is unclear. The J call may be mistaken, given a closer DNA end match to TRBJ2-7. CDR1 SGHTA and CDR2 FQGNSA come from the germline V gene. This CDR3 comprises 11 residues. The CDR3 DNA is TGTGCCAGCAGCCAACAGATCGAGCAGTACTTC. This codes for CASSQQIEQYF.

The chain has TRBV27 and TRBJ1-2; no clear D gene. Germline-derived CDR1 and CDR2 are MNHEY and SMNVEV (reference sequence). This CDR3 is built from 15 residues. V was clipped by 3 bases and J by 7 bases, with 18 bases between them. For the CDR3, the DNA is TGTGCCAGCAGTTTTTTCCCACCAAAAGGGTTTGGCTACACCTTC. It is translated as CASSFFPPKGFGYTF.

The chain is built from TRBV2 and TRBJ2-3; D not resolved. The V and J ends lost 7 bases and 1 base respectively, with 3 bases between them. This CDR3 has 11 amino acids. Germline CDR1 and CDR2: SNHLY and FYNNEI. CDR3 amino acids: CASKGTDTQYF. CDR3 bases: TGTGCCAGCAAGGGCACAGATACGCAGTATTTT.

This clone was observed many times. The chain carries TRBV28 and TRBJ2-7; 12 positions agree with TRBD2. The CDR3 extends over 15 amino acids. The germline CDR1 and CDR2 sequences are MDHEN and SYDVKM. The J segment lost 4 bases and the V segment lost 3 bases, leaving 4 bases of the junction unmatched. As DNA, the CDR3 is TGTGCCAGCAGTTTGAGGACTAGCGGGATTTACGAGCAGTACTTC. Encoded protein: CASSLRTSGIYEQYF.

This sequence joins TRBV29-1 and TRBJ2-7; 8 nucleotides match TRBD1. The germline V gene has CDR1 SQVTM and CDR2 ANQGSEA. The CDR3 consists of 13 residues. The J segment lost 4 bases and the V segment lost 8 bases, leaving 10 bases of the junction unmatched. The CDR3 protein is CSTSQGARYEQYF. The CDR3 DNA reads as TGCAGCACCTCCCAGGGGGCTCGATACGAGCAGTACTTC.

This clone appeared once. The rearrangement joins TRBV5-1 to TRBJ2-1, with a weak D call TRBD2 (5 bases). Trimming shortened V by 3 bases and J by 6 bases, and 19 bases separated the two germline ends. This CDR3 region has 16 residues. CDR1 is SGHRS, CDR2 YFSETQ, per germline. CDR3 region: CASSWTGMNGFNEQFF. CDR3 coding DNA: TGCGCCAGCAGCTGGACGGGGATGAACGGTTTCAATGAGCAGTTCTTC.

The V and J genes are TRBV5-6 and TRBJ2-1; 7 nucleotides align to TRBD1. The CDR3 is made up of 15 amino acids. Germline V gene lookup returns CDR1 SGHDT and CDR2 YYEEEE. Trimming cost V 4 bases and J 2 bases; bases outside gene matches: 6. CDR3 in amino acids: CASSRQGLAYNEQFF. Here the CDR3 DNA reads TGTGCCAGCAGCCGACAGGGATTAGCCTACAATGAGCAGTTCTTC.

This chain joins TRBV12-5 and TRBJ2-3; D not certain. Trimming shortened V by 2 bases and J by 6 bases, and 9 bases separated the two germline ends. This CDR3 spans 13 amino acids. In germline, CDR1 is LGHNT, CDR2 FRNRAP. CDR3 DNA sequence: TGTGCTAGTGGTTTGATTAGTGGGGATACGCAGTATTTT. Translation gives CASGLISGDTQYF.

J is TRBJ2-1 and V is TRBV5-1; 9 nucleotides align to TRBD2. J gave up 2 bases and V 1 base, and 1 base lay outside the gene matches. This CDR3 is 15 amino acids long. Germline values: CDR1 SGHRS, CDR2 YFSETQ. The CDR3 nucleotides are TGCGCCAGCAGCTTGACTAGCGGGCCCTACAATGAGCAGTTCTTC. Translating gives CASSLTSGPYNEQFF. Filled out from reference TRBV5-1 and TRBJ2-1, the complete variable domain reads KAGVTQTPRYLIKTRGQQVTLSCSPISGHRSVSWYQQTPGQGLQFLFEYFSETQRNKGNFPGRFSGRQFSNSRSEMNVSTLELGDSALYLCASSLTSGPYNEQFFGPGTRLTVL.

DNA of the CDR3: TGCGCCACGACCCCCGACGGGAGGGCAGGACAAGAGACCCAGTACTTC. Its translation: CATTPDGRAGQETQYF. The V and J genes are TRBV5-1 and TRBJ2-5, with 8 bases that match TRBD2. Germline V CDR1 and CDR2: SGHRS, YFSETQ. The length of the CDR3 is 16 residues. V shed 9 bases and J 2 bases; nucleotides not matched to a gene: 15. Full variable domain (missing parts from reference TRBV5-1 and TRBJ2-5): KAGVTQTPRYLIKTRGQQVTLSCSPISGHRSVSWYQQTPGQGLQFLFEYFSETQRNKGNFPGRFSGRQFSNSRSEMNVSTLELGDSALYLCATTPDGRAGQETQYFGPGTRLLVL.

The chain has TRBV6-5 and TRBJ2-1; 8 bases are shared with TRBD1. The germline CDR1 and CDR2 sequences are MNHEY and SVGAGI. The V and J ends lost 2 bases and 4 bases, in that order; junction bases with no gene match: 7. CDR3 size: 16 residues. This CDR3 is CASSYAGTGIYNEQFF. CDR3 coding DNA: TGTGCCAGCAGTTACGCCGGGACAGGTATTTACAATGAGCAGTTCTTC.

The J gene is TRBJ2-2, the V gene TRBV11-2, with D possibly being TRBD2 (6 bases). Per the germline V gene, CDR1 is SGHAT and CDR2 is FQNNGV. With 5 bases removed from V and 6 bases from J, the gap between germline ends came to 10 bases. This CDR3 has 13 residues. This CDR3 is CASSVAVSGELFF. Written as DNA, the CDR3 is TGTGCCAGCAGCGTAGCGGTGTCCGGGGAGCTGTTTTTT.

This clone came up once. The chain links TRBV7-2 to TRBJ2-3; D gene unclear. V gave up 5 bases and J gave up 5 bases, with 5 bases separating them. Germline V gene lookup returns CDR1 SGHTA and CDR2 FQGNSA. The CDR3 sequence is 11 residues long. CDR3 sequence (DNA): TGTGCCAGCAGCATGGGAGATACGCAGTATTTT. This sequence encodes CASSMGDTQYF.

The chain joins TRBV7-3 to TRBJ1-1, with a tentative D call TRBD1 (5 bases). The CDR3 has 14 amino acids. With 0 bases removed from V and 5 bases from J, the gap between germline ends came to 10 bases. Looked up from germline, CDR1 is SGHTA and CDR2 is FQGTGA. The CDR3 is CASSLTGALTEAFF. The DNA for the CDR3 is TGTGCCAGCAGCTTAACAGGGGCGTTAACTGAAGCTTTCTTT.